The clone carrying this T cell receptor (beta chain) was seen more than once but under ten times. The data were obtained in a study of patients and donors after allogeneic stem cell transplantation. Each CDR3 protein is one row after TCRdb ran MiXCR on the RT-PCR reads. The sample gives some 90,000 distinct CDR3 sequences, about 48% of which show up once; roughly 64% is in the top ten. The origin of this receptor is a human donor who was either an allogeneic HSCT recipient or a stem cell or donor lymphocyte infusion donor (not recorded which). It is not recorded whose cells these are; they may come from a transplant donor. Specimen: blood, either unsorted or a sorted T cell fraction (not recorded which).

The CDR3 region has the DNA TGTGCCAGCAGCGCAACAGGGGGTTCCGGGGAGCTGTTTTTT. Protein sequence: CASSATGGSGELFF. The V and J genes are TRBV9 and TRBJ2-2; 8 nucleotides align to TRBD1. This CDR3 comprises 14 residues. V trimming: 3 bases; J trimming: 6 bases; junction bases outside the gene matches: 4. CDR1 is SGDLS and CDR2 is YYNGEE in the germline V gene.